The clone carrying this T cell receptor (beta chain) was counted a few times. Antigen unknown. TCRdb re-analysed the reads in MiXCR, keeping a single row per CDR3 protein. The top ten clones hold around 70% of a sample with about 70,000 distinct CDR3 sequences, roughly 20% of them seen once. This sample was taken from a study of T cell repertoires in cytomegalovirus infection. CDR3 length: 14 amino acids. Germline V gives CDR1 SGHDN, CDR2 FVKESK. The trim removed 4 bases at V and 11 bases at J, leaving 10 bases unmatched. The sequence was collected from a human donor in good health (CMV status not recorded). Some clones in this sample may be carry-over from other donors' samples. The sample in question was CD8+ T cells from cultured PBMCs, obtained from culture after CMV antigen stimulation. This rearrangement joins TRBV14 to TRBJ1-5, with 8 bases aligning to TRBD1. CDR3 sequence (DNA): TGTGCCAGCAGCCCGTGGGACAGGCCCGAGACCCAGCATTTT. It codes for CASSPWDRPETQHF.